The 30 T cell receptor beta chains below were found in one sample sequenced in a study of CD8+CD57+ T cells in acquired aplastic anemia. Genomic DNA, the template, was used for profiling of the TCR beta VDJ and CDR3. TCRdb passed the reads through MiXCR, listing each CDR3 protein once. The sample lists about 220,000 distinct CDR3 sequences, roughly 35% occurring once. The source material was sorted CD4+, CD8+, or CD8+CD57+ T cells (not recorded which) from PBMCs. These receptors were obtained from a human donor in good health, serving as a control.

The chain carries TRBV11-2 and TRBJ2-7; D is possibly TRBD1 (6 bases). The CDR3 has 16 residues. Trimming took off 3 bases at V and 7 bases at J, with 22 bases between the two ends. Per the germline V gene, CDR1 is SGHAT and CDR2 is FQNNGV. DNA of the CDR3: TGTGCCAGCAGCTTGGAGCCGGGACACCCCGGGGTGGAGCAGTACTTC. This gives the protein CASSLEPGHPGVEQYF.

This clonotype was seen at least ten times. This chain uses TRBV6-5 with TRBJ2-7, with 8 nucleotides matching TRBD1. The germline V gene has CDR1 MNHEY and CDR2 SVGAGI. The CDR3 runs to 13 residues. V lost 6 bases to trimming and J lost 2 bases; unmatched junction nucleotides: 3. DNA of the CDR3: TGTGCCAGCAGCTGGACAGGGACCTACGAGCAGTACTTC. It is translated as CASSWTGTYEQYF.

This clonotype was picked up many times. The chain uses TRBV6-4 and TRBJ1-2; unclear D gene. V was clipped by 3 bases and J by 4 bases, with 9 bases between them. CDR3 size: 13 residues. Germline CDR1 is MRHNA and CDR2 is SNTAGT. CDR3 coding DNA: TGTGCCAGCAGTGAAGGCGGAAGCTATGGCTACACCTTC. Its translation: CASSEGGSYGYTF.

This clonotype was seen at least ten times. The V and J genes are TRBV10-3 and TRBJ1-6, with 9 bases matching TRBD1. Germline loops: CDR1 ENHRY, CDR2 SYGVKD. V lost 6 bases to trimming and J lost 7 bases; unmatched junction nucleotides: 4. The CDR3 sequence is 14 residues long. The CDR3 is CAIRGDRENSPLHF. CDR3 DNA sequence: TGTGCCATCAGAGGGGACAGGGAAAATTCACCCCTCCACTTT.

V and J are TRBV4-3 and TRBJ2-5, with D unresolved. The CDR3 has 15 residues. Germline loops: CDR1 LGHNA, CDR2 YSLEER. Trimming left V 0 bases short and J 0 bases short, with 8 bases between. The CDR3: CASSQEYRYQETQYF. The CDR3 DNA follows: TGCGCCAGCAGCCAAGAGTATCGCTACCAAGAGACCCAGTACTTC.

The gene calls are TRBV3-1 and TRBJ1-2, with D hard to call. Germline lookup yields CDR1 LGHDT and CDR2 YNNKEL (reference sequence). Trimming took 3 bases from V and 1 from J, leaving 9 bases between them. This CDR3 is 14 amino acids long. The CDR3 DNA reads TGTGCCAGCAGCCACTACGGAAATAACTATGGCTACACCTTC. This sequence encodes CASSHYGNNYGYTF.

This clonotype appeared a few times. The chain links TRBV9 to TRBJ1-3; D is unclear. The CDR3 totals 15 residues. Trimming took 3 bases from V and 2 from J, leaving 12 bases between them. Germline V gene lookup returns CDR1 SGDLS and CDR2 YYNGEE. The CDR3 region has the DNA TGTGCCAGCAGCGCTTCTTCGGGCCCTGGAAACACCATATATTTT. This sequence encodes CASSASSGPGNTIYF.

The chain couples TRBV11-3 to TRBJ2-2, with 9 nucleotides matching TRBD1. The CDR3 has 15 residues. The ends lost 6 bases at V and 5 bases at J; junction bases unmatched: 7. Looked up from germline, CDR1 is SGHNT and CDR2 is YENEEA. CDR3 residues: CASSSDRGSTGELFF. The CDR3 DNA reads as TGTGCCAGCAGTTCGGACAGGGGCTCGACCGGGGAGCTGTTTTTT.

For this clonotype: A much bigger clone sits one base away, suggesting this may be a read error. This is likely a read error, given that the CDR3 carries no conserved phenylalanine or tryptophan at its end. This sequence joins TRBV4-1 and TRBJ1-6; D is unresolved. Germline loops: CDR1 MGHRA, CDR2 YSYEKL. Trimming shortened V by 4 bases and J by 5 bases, and 9 bases separated the two germline ends. This CDR3 comprises 14 residues. The CDR3 coding sequence is TGCGCCAGCAGCCCACTGGGTAATAATTCACCCCTCCACCTT. As protein: CASSPLGNNSPLHL.

For this clonotype: Its ends do not fully match the called genes, so a read error is possible. This chain links TRBV7-8 with TRBJ1-2; D gene uncertain. In germline, CDR1 is SGHVS, CDR2 FQNEAQ. CDR3 length: 16 residues. The CDR3 reads CASSLALTCDRYGCTF. The DNA for the CDR3 is TGTGCCAGCAGCTTAGCGCTAACCTGTGATCGGTATGGCTGCACCTTC. Drawing the rest from reference TRBV7-8 and TRBJ1-2, the complete variable domain is GAGVSQSPRYKVAKRGQDVALRCDPISGHVSLFWYQQALGQGPEFLTYFQNEAQLDKSGLPSDRFFAERPEGSVSTLKIQRTQQEDSAVYLCASSLALTCDRYGCTFGSGTRLTVV.

The chain has TRBV7-3 and TRBJ2-2, with D perhaps assigned TRBD1 or TRBD2 (5 bases each). Germline CDR1 and CDR2: SGHTA and FQGTGA. The length of the CDR3 is 16 residues. The V and J ends lost 2 bases and 7 bases respectively, with 17 bases between them. Written as DNA, the CDR3 is TGTGCCAGCAGCTTAGCTGGGACGGGAATGGGCGGGGAGCTGTTTTTT. This sequence encodes CASSLAGTGMGGELFF.

The table lists this clonotype with a few counts. The chain has TRBV6-5 and TRBJ1-1, with a possible D match to TRBD1 (5 bases). V gave up 3 bases and J gave up 3 bases, with 17 bases separating them. Germline loops: CDR1 MNHEY, CDR2 SVGAGI. CDR3 length: 16 residues. The CDR3 sequence is CASSYGSGALDTEAFF. CDR3 nucleotide sequence: TGTGCCAGCAGTTATGGCTCCGGGGCGTTGGACACTGAAGCTTTCTTT.

V and J are TRBV15 and TRBJ2-2; the match to TRBD2 covers 7 bases. V lost 0 bases to trimming and J lost 5 bases; unmatched junction nucleotides: 3. CDR1 is LNHNV, CDR2 YYDKDF, per germline (reference sequence). This CDR3 has 15 residues. The CDR3 DNA sequence: TGTGCCACCAGCAGAGATCGCGGGGGAACCGGGGAGCTGTTTTTT. It codes for CATSRDRGGTGELFF.

This clonotype appeared many times. The chain couples TRBV2 to TRBJ2-7; tentatively, D is TRBD1 (5 bases). This CDR3 is 16 amino acids long. The V end was cut by 7 bases, the J end by 3 bases, with 22 bases between. Germline-derived CDR1 and CDR2 are SNHLY and FYNNEI. Here the CDR3 DNA reads TGTGCCAGCACCAACTGGGGCACCATTCGGATCTACGAGCAGTACTTC. Protein product: CASTNWGTIRIYEQYF.

In its sample, this clonotype was seen a few times. The chain combines TRBV4-1 with TRBJ2-5; possibly TRBD2 for D (6 bases). The germline gives CDR1 MGHRA, CDR2 YSYEKL. V was pared by 0 bases and J by 5 bases, with 10 bases between. CDR3 length: 14 amino acids. The CDR3 loop is CASSQDPSAETQYF. The CDR3 coding sequence is TGCGCCAGCAGCCAAGACCCTAGCGCGGAGACCCAGTACTTC.

Ten or more counts support this clonotype. V and J are TRBV19 and TRBJ2-7, with D possibly matching TRBD1 (6 bases). The CDR3 has 14 amino acids. V was pared by 4 bases and J by 2 bases, with 12 bases between. The germline CDR1 and CDR2 sequences are LNHDA and SQIVND (reference sequence). The CDR3 DNA reads as TGTGCCAGTAGTAGGACAGCGACTACCTACGAGCAGTACTTC. This sequence encodes CASSRTATTYEQYF. The full variable domain, in which reference TRBV19 and TRBJ2-7 provide the parts outside the CDR3, is DGGITQSPKYLFRKEGQNVTLSCEQNLNHDAMYWYRQDPGQGLRLIYYSQIVNDFQKGDIAEGYSVSREKKESFPLTVTSAQKNPTAFYLCASSRTATTYEQYFGPGTRLTVT.

This clonotype was counted at least ten times. J is TRBJ2-7 and V is TRBV7-8, with no clear D. Germline values: CDR1 SGHVS, CDR2 FQNEAQ. This CDR3 spans 14 amino acids. The V and J ends lost 2 bases and 2 bases respectively, with 10 bases between them. The CDR3 DNA reads TGTGCCAGCAGCTTACGGAAAGCCCCCTACGAGCAGTACTTC. Translating it yields CASSLRKAPYEQYF.

On this clonotype: This clone may be a read error of a much larger clone one base away. CDR3 protein: CASGLVTGYNGQFF. In DNA, the CDR3 is TGTGCTAGTGGTTTGGTAACAGGGTACAATGGGCAGTTCTTC. The V gene is TRBV12-5, the J gene TRBJ2-1; the D gene is possibly TRBD1 (6 bases). Germline loops: CDR1 LGHNT, CDR2 FRNRAP. CDR3 length: 14 amino acids.

The rearrangement joins TRBV29-1 to TRBJ1-2; 9 nucleotides agree with TRBD1. This CDR3 is 12 amino acids long. Germline V CDR1 and CDR2: SQVTM, ANQGSEA. J gave up 5 bases and V 6 bases, and 4 bases lay outside the gene matches. CDR3 region: CSVGTGPYGYTF. CDR3 nucleotides: TGCAGCGTGGGGACAGGGCCGTATGGCTACACCTTC. The whole variable domain, remainder taken from reference TRBV29-1 and TRBJ1-2, is SAVISQKPSRDICQRGTSLTIQCQVDSQVTMMFWYRQQPGQSLTLIATANQGSEATYESGFVIDKFPISRPNLTFSTLTVSNMSPEDSSIYLCSVGTGPYGYTFGSGTRLTVV.

As to this clonotype: Just one base apart from a much larger clone, this may be a read error. This chain connects TRBV12-3 or TRBV12-4 to TRBJ1-3; D uncertain. The CDR3 is made up of 15 amino acids. The CDR3, as DNA: TGTGCCAGCAGTGGGCGGATCGGGTCTGGAAGCACCATATATTTT. Translation gives CASSGRIGSGSTIYF.

Many counts were recorded for this clonotype. The chain uses TRBV12-3 or TRBV12-4 and TRBJ2-5; D remains unclear. CDR3 length equals 14 residues. Trimming shortened V by 1 base and J by 2 bases, and 8 bases separated the two germline ends. CDR3 coding DNA: TGTGCCAGCAGTTTAGGGTCAGTACAAGAGACCCAGTACTTC. Its protein is CASSLGSVQETQYF.

This clonotype was seen ten or more times. The chain carries TRBV10-3 and TRBJ1-2; D not certain. Trimming left V 0 bases short and J 1 base short, with 6 bases between. This CDR3 comprises 14 residues. Germline CDR1 and CDR2: ENHRY and SYGVKD. The CDR3 spells CAISESRINYGYTF. The CDR3 DNA reads as TGTGCCATCAGTGAGTCTCGGATTAACTATGGCTACACCTTC.

This clonotype came up many times. The J gene is TRBJ2-2, the V gene TRBV2; TRBD2 aligns across 7 bases. Unmatched junction bases numbered 13, after V lost 4 bases and J lost 8 bases. CDR1 is SNHLY, CDR2 FYNNEI, per germline. The CDR3 has 16 residues. CDR3 in amino acids: CASSVRLAVNVGELFF. The CDR3 nucleotides read TGTGCCAGCAGTGTAAGACTAGCCGTTAATGTGGGGGAGCTGTTTTTT.

The V call is TRBV2, the J call TRBJ2-5; 7 bases are a match to TRBD1. The J segment lost 6 bases and the V segment lost 6 bases, leaving 13 bases of the junction unmatched. The CDR3 covers 15 residues. Germline values: CDR1 SNHLY, CDR2 FYNNEI. The CDR3 DNA reads TGTGCCAGCAGACCCGGACAGGACGGGCGAAAGACCCAGTACTTC. The encoded protein is CASRPGQDGRKTQYF.

This clonotype showed up just a few times. The chain couples TRBV29-1 to TRBJ2-1, with no clear D. Germline lookup yields CDR1 SQVTM and CDR2 ANQGSEA. This CDR3 is 19 amino acids long. Trimming shortened V by 2 bases and J by 4 bases, and 27 bases separated the two germline ends. In DNA, the CDR3 is TGCAGCGTTGAAAAGTATCAGGACCTAAGGGTGGGTTCATACAATGAGCAGTTCTTC. Amino acid sequence: CSVEKYQDLRVGSYNEQFF.

This clonotype was observed a few times. The gene calls are TRBV6-5 and TRBJ1-2, with D perhaps matching TRBD1 (6 bases). CDR1 and CDR2 from the germline V gene are MNHEY and SVGAGI. The V end was cut by 6 bases, the J end by 6 bases, with 14 bases between. This CDR3 comprises 13 residues. The CDR3 DNA reads TGTGCCAGCAGGTACGACAGGAGCCATGGCTACACCTTC. Amino acid sequence: CASRYDRSHGYTF.

This clonotype appeared many times. The rearrangement links TRBV2 to TRBJ2-7; unclear D gene. V shed 7 bases and J shed 3 bases, with 22 bases lying between them. Germline V gene lookup returns CDR1 SNHLY and CDR2 FYNNEI. This CDR3 has 16 residues. In DNA, the CDR3 is TGTGCCAGCACCAAAGTTTCAGGACGTATGATCTACGAGCAGTACTTC. Translated, it gives CASTKVSGRMIYEQYF.

This clonotype was detected ten times or more. The rearrangement uses TRBV13 and TRBJ2-3, with 10 bases lining up with TRBD1. This CDR3 region has 15 residues. Looked up from germline, CDR1 is PRHDT and CDR2 is FYEKMQ (reference sequence). With V trimmed by 5 bases and J by 4 bases, 6 bases remained unmatched. CDR3 nucleotides: TGTGCCAGCAGCCTACCGACAGGGGGCTCAGATACGCAGTATTTT. Protein product: CASSLPTGGSDTQYF.

The sample holds many counts of this clonotype. This chain connects TRBV29-1 to TRBJ2-5; D unresolved. This CDR3 comprises 12 residues. In germline, CDR1 is SQVTM, CDR2 ANQGSEA. Trimming shortened V by 3 bases and J by 2 bases, and 7 bases separated the two germline ends. The CDR3 here is CSVEATQETQYF. In nucleotides, the CDR3 is TGCAGCGTTGAGGCGACACAAGAGACCCAGTACTTC.

This sequence joins TRBV11-2 and TRBJ2-4; D possibly matches TRBD1 or TRBD2 (6 bases each). V dropped 7 bases and J dropped 6 bases, with 22 bases sitting between them. This CDR3 region has 16 residues. Per the germline V gene, CDR1 is SGHAT and CDR2 is FQNNGV. The CDR3 spells CASMRMRGGRGNIQYF. The CDR3 DNA is TGTGCCAGCATGAGGATGAGAGGGGGGCGGGGAAACATTCAGTACTTC.